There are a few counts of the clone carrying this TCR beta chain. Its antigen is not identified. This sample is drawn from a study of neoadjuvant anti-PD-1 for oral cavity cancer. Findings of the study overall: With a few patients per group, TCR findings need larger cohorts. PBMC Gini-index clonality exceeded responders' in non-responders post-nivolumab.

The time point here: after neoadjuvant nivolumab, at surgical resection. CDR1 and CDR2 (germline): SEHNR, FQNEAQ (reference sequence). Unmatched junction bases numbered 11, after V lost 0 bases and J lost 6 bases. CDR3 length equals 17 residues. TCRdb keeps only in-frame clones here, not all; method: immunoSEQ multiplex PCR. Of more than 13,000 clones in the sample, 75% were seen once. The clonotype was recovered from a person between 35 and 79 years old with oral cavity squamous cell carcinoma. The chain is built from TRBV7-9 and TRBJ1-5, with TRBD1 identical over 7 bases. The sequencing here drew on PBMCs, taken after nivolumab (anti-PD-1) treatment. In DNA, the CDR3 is TGTGCCAGCAGCTTAGCGTCCGCGCCAGCAGGGGGTCAGCCCCAGCATTTT. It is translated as CASSLASAPAGGQPQHF. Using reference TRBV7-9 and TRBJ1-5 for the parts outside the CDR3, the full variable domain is DTGVSQNPRHKITKRGQNVTFRCDPISEHNRLYWYRQTLGQGPEFLTYFQNEAQLEKSRLLSDRFSAERPKGSFSTLEIQRTEQGDSAMYLCASSLASAPAGGQPQHFGDGTRLSIL.